This T cell receptor (beta chain) was sequenced in a study of T-cell reconstitution after alpha-beta-depleted transplantation in children. This clonotype was detected many times. Molecular barcoding with unique molecular identifiers was used for the TCRbeta library. TCRdb re-called the PCR reads with MiXCR, one entry per CDR3 protein. The sample yields about 400,000 distinct CDR3 sequences, about 20% seen once. The germline V gene has CDR1 MNHEY and CDR2 SVGEGT. V was trimmed by 2 bases and J by 6 bases, leaving 14 bases between them. The CDR3 has 14 amino acids. The chain has TRBV6-2 or TRBV6-3 and TRBJ2-7, with D possibly TRBD1 on 6 matching bases. This TCR derives from a human donor who donated a stem cell graft to a child with acute myeloid leukemia. Specimen: PBMCs from the stem cell graft donor, collected from the stem cell graft. The CDR3 protein is CASSYGGQSREQYF. CDR3 nucleotide sequence: TGTGCCAGCAGTTACGGAGGACAGTCCCGCGAGCAGTACTTC.